Presented here are 31 T cell receptor beta chains from one specimen sequenced in a study of molecular identifiers for immune sequencing clone quantification. TCRdb re-called the PCR reads through MiXCR, storing one row per CDR3 protein. The repertoire holds more than 95,000 distinct CDR3 sequences, with approximately 24% as singletons. Source material: naive CD8+ T cells from blood, with Jurkat cell RNA spiked in. Subset noted: FACS-sorted CD8+CD4-CCR7+CD45RA+ naive T cells. Receptor source: a human donor in good health. Some libraries in this study had Jurkat cell RNA spiked in.

The table lists this clonotype with many counts. This chain links TRBV6-2 or TRBV6-3 with TRBJ1-5, with a possible D match to TRBD1 (6 bases). CDR3 size: 14 residues. Looked up from germline, CDR1 is MNHEY and CDR2 is SVGEGT. Trimming shortened V by 1 base and J by 4 bases, and 8 bases separated the two germline ends. The CDR3 bases are TGTGCCAGCAGTTACTGGGACAAGAATCAGCCCCAGCATTTT. Its translation: CASSYWDKNQPQHF.

This clonotype has a count of ten or more. The chain couples TRBV2 to TRBJ2-5; the D call may be TRBD1 or TRBD2 (5 bases each). Germline assignment: CDR1 SNHLY and CDR2 FYNNEI. This CDR3 contains 15 residues. Trimming cost V 9 bases and J 6 bases, with 23 bases left between them. The chain's CDR3 is CASFIRDPGTQTQYF. CDR3 DNA sequence: TGTGCCAGTTTCATCCGGGACCCAGGGACGCAGACCCAGTACTTC.

As concerns this clonotype: This may be a read error: a much more frequent sequence differs by one nucleotide. The gene calls are TRBV2 and TRBJ2-3, with D possibly being TRBD2 (6 bases). CDR1 and CDR2 (germline): SNHLY, FYNNEI. The CDR3 has 15 residues. In DNA, the CDR3 is TGTGCCAGCAGTGCCGGGGGTGGGAGCACAGATACGCGGTATTTT. This translates into CASSAGGGSTDTRYF.

This clonotype occurred many times. This sequence joins TRBV7-9 and TRBJ2-3; D tentatively reads TRBD1 or TRBD2 (5 bases each). In germline, CDR1 is SEHNR, CDR2 FQNEAQ (reference sequence). The V end lost 4 bases, the J end lost 2 bases, and 13 bases lay between the germline ends. The CDR3 runs to 15 residues. CDR3 DNA sequence: TGTGCCAGCAGCTCATCTCTAGGGACCACAGATACGCAGTATTTT. This codes for CASSSSLGTTDTQYF.

This clonotype was observed many times. The gene calls are TRBV13 and TRBJ1-1; TRBD1 agrees at 10 bases. J lost 4 bases, V lost 3 bases, and 11 bases had no gene match. From germline, CDR1 is PRHDT and CDR2 FYEKMQ (reference sequence). The CDR3 runs 17 residues. CDR3 bases: TGTGCCAGCAGCTTCTTAGGGACAGGGGATGGGGGCACTGAAGCTTTCTTT. It yields the protein CASSFLGTGDGGTEAFF.

For this clonotype: Being one base from a much bigger clone, this may be a read error. The chain uses TRBV27 and TRBJ2-2, with D hard to call. Germline CDR1 reads MNHEY; CDR2 reads SMNVEV (reference sequence). The CDR3 totals 12 residues. For the CDR3, the DNA is TGTGCCCGCAGTTTTGTATCTGGGGAGCTGTTTTTT. Amino acid sequence: CARSFVSGELFF.

This clonotype was observed a handful of times. The CDR3 is CASSQLDSRQETQYF. The CDR3 bases are TGTGCCAGCAGCCAGCTGGACAGCCGCCAAGAGACCCAGTACTTC. V gene TRBV4-2 combines with J gene TRBJ2-5; D may be TRBD1 (6 bases). The V and J ends lost 3 bases and 1 base respectively, with 12 bases between them. This CDR3 has 15 residues. The V gene's germline CDR1 is LGHNA and CDR2 YNFKEQ.

This clonotype appeared many times. This chain joins TRBV12-3 or TRBV12-4 and TRBJ1-1; a possible D gene is TRBD1 (5 bases). Trimming shortened V by 0 bases and J by 7 bases, and 21 bases separated the two germline ends. The CDR3 loop spans 17 amino acids. The CDR3 sequence: CASSLAEGTGLKNEAFF. CDR3 nucleotides: TGTGCCAGCAGTTTAGCGGAGGGGACCGGATTAAAGAATGAAGCTTTCTTT.

The table lists this clonotype with many counts. The chain couples TRBV7-9 to TRBJ2-7, with 11 bases identical to TRBD1. V was clipped by 4 bases and J by 6 bases; unmatched bases: 14. In germline, CDR1 is SEHNR, CDR2 FQNEAQ (reference sequence). CDR3 size: 17 residues. CDR3 in DNA: TGTGCCAGCAGCTCCATCCCCCCCGGGACAGGGGGATTCGAGCAGTACTTC. It codes for CASSSIPPGTGGFEQYF.

This clonotype has ten or more counts. The chain carries TRBV5-4 and TRBJ2-7; D may correspond to TRBD1 or TRBD2 (5 bases each). CDR1 and CDR2 from the germline V gene are SGHNT and YYREEE (reference sequence). The V end lost 0 bases, the J end lost 3 bases, and 13 bases lay between the germline ends. The CDR3 length is 15 residues. The CDR3 nucleotides are TGTGCCAGCAGCTTGGGAGGGACCCTAAGCTACGAGCAGTACTTC. This sequence encodes CASSLGGTLSYEQYF.

The chain couples TRBV9 to TRBJ1-1; D is possibly TRBD1 (6 bases). CDR1 and CDR2 from the germline V gene are SGDLS and YYNGEE. CDR3 length: 17 residues. With 4 bases removed from V and 1 base from J, the gap between germline ends came to 20 bases. In nucleotides, the CDR3 is TGTGCCAGCAGCATAGCCAAGACAGGAAAGGGGAACACTGAAGCTTTCTTT. This translates into CASSIAKTGKGNTEAFF.

Notes on this clonotype: A much more abundant neighbour one base away suggests this may be a read error. The CDR3 DNA follows: TGTGCCGGCAGTTTTGCTCGGTCCGGGACAGGGTGGTACGAGCAGTACTTC. Residues: CAGSFARSGTGWYEQYF. The chain links TRBV28 to TRBJ2-7; TRBD1 aligns across 9 bases. The CDR3 runs 17 residues. Germline CDR1 and CDR2: MDHEN and SYDVKM.

This clonotype was seen a few times. The chain is built from TRBV3-1 and TRBJ2-1, with D hard to call. Germline CDR1 reads LGHDT; CDR2 reads YNNKEL (reference sequence). Trimming removed 2 bases from V and 5 bases from J, with 19 bases in between. The CDR3 has 17 residues. This CDR3 is CASSQTKEWGTDNEQFF. The DNA of the CDR3 is TGTGCCAGCAGCCAAACCAAGGAGTGGGGTACCGACAATGAGCAGTTCTTC.

This clonotype was seen ten or more times. The chain uses TRBV7-9 and TRBJ1-1; weak D call: TRBD1 (5 bases). CDR1 is SEHNR, CDR2 FQNEAQ, per germline (reference sequence). V was clipped by 7 bases and J by 4 bases, with 34 bases between them. This CDR3 spans 20 amino acids. The CDR3 reads CASNLYTQAGMFFAGTEAFF. CDR3 nucleotides: TGTGCCAGCAACCTCTACACCCAGGCAGGGATGTTCTTTGCTGGCACTGAAGCTTTCTTT.

As DNA, the CDR3 is TGTGCCAGCAGTTTATGGCCCAGCGGGGGAGCTAACAATGAGCAGTTCTTC. This sequence encodes CASSLWPSGGANNEQFF. The chain carries TRBV27 and TRBJ2-1, with 8 nucleotides matching TRBD2. This CDR3 has 17 residues. Germline V CDR1 and CDR2: MNHEY, SMNVEV (reference sequence). V lost 1 base and J lost 5; bases outside the gene matches: 10.

The rearrangement links TRBV11-2 to TRBJ2-1, with D perhaps being TRBD1 or TRBD2 (5 bases each). The CDR3 runs 15 residues. Germline CDR1 is SGHAT and CDR2 is FQNNGV. V was shortened by 1 base and J by 9 bases, with 16 bases between the two germline ends. The CDR3 DNA reads TGTGCCAGCAGCTTAGTCGGGACCCTCGGGGCTGAGCAGTTCTTC. Its translation is CASSLVGTLGAEQFF.

Turning to this clonotype: The junction departs from germline at one end; a sequencing error may be responsible. V usage is TRBV29-1 and J usage is TRBJ2-3, with 8 bases identical to TRBD2. This CDR3 comprises 16 residues. Per the germline V gene, CDR1 is SQVTM and CDR2 is ANQGSEA. CDR3 in amino acids: CRVEEGAGATPDTQYF. The CDR3 region has the DNA TGCCGCGTTGAAGAGGGAGCGGGGGCAACCCCAGATACGCAGTATTTT.

The chain recombines TRBV20-1 with TRBJ2-1; the match to TRBD2 covers 10 bases. There are 15 residues in the CDR3. V gave up 3 bases and J gave up 1 base; unmatched junction bases: 3. CDR1 DFQATT and CDR2 SNEGSKA come from the germline V gene (reference sequence). In DNA, the CDR3 is TGCAGTGCTAGTAAGCGGGAGGGATCCTACAATGAGCAGTTCTTC. Amino acid sequence: CSASKREGSYNEQFF.

There are many counts of this clonotype. The chain combines TRBV6-2 or TRBV6-3 with TRBJ2-5; TRBD1 agrees at 7 bases. The V gene end was trimmed by 0 bases and the J gene end by 4 bases; junction bases not matched to a gene: 11. CDR1 and CDR2 (germline): MNHEY, SVGEGT. This CDR3 region has 17 residues. The DNA for the CDR3 is TGTGCCAGCAGTTACTCACCCTACGACAGGGCAGGAGAGACCCAGTACTTC. Translation gives CASSYSPYDRAGETQYF.

Many counts were recorded for this clonotype. This chain links TRBV4-1 with TRBJ2-1, with TRBD2 matching over 8 bases. CDR3 size: 12 residues. The V gene's germline CDR1 is MGHRA and CDR2 YSYEKL. V gave up 4 bases and J gave up 13 bases; unmatched junction bases: 6. The CDR3 nucleotides are TGCGCCAGCAGCCCGAGGACTAGCATCCAGTTCTTC. Its translation: CASSPRTSIQFF.

Turning to this clonotype: A much larger clone lies a single base off, so this may be a read error. The chain couples TRBV7-8 to TRBJ2-6; 9 bases are a match to TRBD1. The germline CDR1 and CDR2 sequences are SGHVS and FQNEAQ. The CDR3 length is 18 residues. CDR3 residues: CASSLVGTGPSGANVLPF. DNA for the CDR3: TGTGCCAGCAGCTTAGTTGGGACAGGGCCTTCTGGGGCCAACGTCCTGCCTTTC.

The chain joins TRBV20-1 to TRBJ2-5; a weak D match, TRBD2 (6 bases). CDR3 size: 13 residues. Trimming shortened V by 6 bases and J by 3 bases, and 14 bases separated the two germline ends. The germline V gene has CDR1 DFQATT and CDR2 SNEGSKA (reference sequence). The chain's CDR3 is CSALDWEEETQYF. CDR3 DNA sequence: TGCAGTGCCTTAGATTGGGAGGAAGAGACCCAGTACTTC.

The chain links TRBV7-3 to TRBJ2-5, with D perhaps TRBD2 (5 bases). Looked up from germline, CDR1 is SGHTA and CDR2 is FQGTGA. V was pared by 1 base and J by 3 bases, with 21 bases between. The CDR3 has 18 amino acids. The CDR3 is CASSLNHLAGEREETQYF. CDR3 bases: TGTGCCAGCAGCTTAAATCACTTAGCCGGGGAGAGAGAAGAGACCCAGTACTTC.

In this sample, this clonotype turned up many times. This rearrangement joins TRBV29-1 to TRBJ2-5; D perhaps matches TRBD1 (6 bases). Per germline, CDR1 SQVTM and CDR2 ANQGSEA. The CDR3 runs 13 residues. V lost 3 bases to trimming and J lost 2 bases, with 10 bases between them. The CDR3 nucleotides read TGCAGCGTTGAGACAGGCAGACAAGAGACCCAGTACTTC. Protein: CSVETGRQETQYF.

About this clonotype: Possible read error: a much larger clone is one base away. The chain combines TRBV3-1 with TRBJ2-3; 15 bases align to TRBD2. V shed 4 bases and J 4 bases; nucleotides not matched to a gene: 6. Germline-derived CDR1 and CDR2 are LGHDT and YNNKEL (reference sequence). The CDR3 extends over 17 amino acids. The CDR3: CASSLWTSGGAADTQYF. In DNA, the CDR3 is TGTGCCAGCAGCCTGTGGACTAGCGGGGGGGCCGCAGATACGCAGTATTTT.

Many counts were recorded for this clonotype. The chain links TRBV30 to TRBJ1-4; D may be TRBD1 (5 bases). This CDR3 is 12 amino acids long. The germline gives CDR1 GTSNPN, CDR2 SVGIG (reference sequence). V lost 4 bases and J 8 bases, leaving 11 bases between the germline ends. The CDR3 DNA sequence: TGTGCCTGGACGGATCAGGGCGAAAAACTGTTTTTT. It is translated as CAWTDQGEKLFF.

This clonotype appeared a single time. One junction end does not reproduce the germline sequence, and a read error may be involved. The gene calls are TRBV7-6 and TRBJ1-2; 8 positions agree with TRBD1. The germline V gene encodes CDR1 SGHVS and CDR2 FNYEAQ. The CDR3 length is 14 residues. CDR3 in amino acids: CASSPPSGGFGYTF. CDR3 nucleotide sequence: TGCGCCAGCAGCCCTCCCTCAGGGGGCTTTGGCTACACCTTC.

This clonotype showed up just a few times. The chain couples TRBV27 to TRBJ2-7, with 9 bases matching TRBD2. Losses at the gene ends were 3 bases for V and 4 bases for J; bases not matched to a gene: 4. CDR1 and CDR2 (germline): MNHEY, SMNVEV (reference sequence). The CDR3 is 14 amino acids. CDR3 DNA sequence: TGTGCCAGCAGTTTTGTTAGCGGGAGTTACGAGCAGTACTTC. Protein: CASSFVSGSYEQYF.

This clonotype came up many times. The chain couples TRBV2 to TRBJ1-6, with D maybe TRBD1 (5 bases). V lost 8 bases to trimming and J lost 6 bases, with 26 bases between them. Looked up from germline, CDR1 is SNHLY and CDR2 is FYNNEI. The CDR3 contains 18 residues. The CDR3 reads CASWLPQTEVGTNSPLHF. CDR3 DNA sequence: TGTGCCAGCTGGCTCCCACAGACGGAAGTGGGGACTAATTCACCCCTCCACTTT.

V is TRBV3-1 and J is TRBJ2-3, with 9 bases lining up with TRBD2. The CDR3 length is 16 residues. J gave up 2 bases and V 8 bases, and 11 bases lay outside the gene matches. Germline assignment: CDR1 LGHDT and CDR2 YNNKEL (reference sequence). The CDR3 spells CASRPGLAGPTDTQYF. The CDR3 bases are TGTGCCAGCCGCCCGGGCCTAGCGGGGCCCACAGATACGCAGTATTTT.

This clonotype was seen many times. The V and J genes are TRBV27 and TRBJ2-1; the D gene is possibly TRBD1 (5 bases). Per the germline V gene, CDR1 is MNHEY and CDR2 is SMNVEV (reference sequence). Trimming removed 0 bases from V and 3 bases from J, with 9 bases in between. CDR3 length: 15 amino acids. Here the CDR3 reads CASSLSGALYNEQFF. DNA for the CDR3: TGTGCCAGCAGTTTATCAGGGGCCCTCTACAATGAGCAGTTCTTC.